The TCR beta chain under discussion was sequenced for a study of blood T cells in healthy people across ages. A J-beta primer mix and a sample-barcoded 5' primer were used in a second PCR of roughly 7 to 12 cycles. Per-sample output comprised a minimum of 2.5 million paired-end reads containing CDR3. MiXCR, run by TCRdb on the 5' RACE reads, gives a single entry per CDR3 protein. Here the sample spans about 2 million distinct CDR3 sequences, 40% to 55% being singletons. V was pared by 0 bases and J by 15 bases, with 10 bases of the junction left unmatched. The CDR3 sequence is 14 residues long. Germline V gives CDR1 SGHTA, CDR2 FQGNSA. The donors, all healthy, were Caucasians living in Russia, aged roughly 6 to 95. Peripheral blood from each donor was collected in a volume of approximately 9.5 milliliters.

The chain employs TRBV7-2 and TRBJ2-1; 8 nucleotides align to TRBD2. This TCR was recovered from a woman aged 40 to 50 in good health. Sequencing was done on a sample of blood. In DNA, the CDR3 is TGTGCCAGCAGCTTAGCGCTTGGCGGGGGGTCTTGGTTCTTC. Translating it yields CASSLALGGGSWFF.